One and the same sample provided the 29 T cell receptor beta chains below, sequenced in a study of T-cell memory formation after mild COVID-19. TCRdb recomputed calls from the 5' RACE reads with MiXCR, one row per CDR3 protein. The sample has under 450,000 distinct CDR3 sequences, less than 25% seen once. What was sequenced was PBMCs or a T cell subset sorted from them (not recorded which). These receptors were taken from an adult woman who had mild COVID-19 (a few samples of this study predate the infection). Cell type and time point are not known.

The rearrangement joins TRBV28 to TRBJ1-3, with D hard to call. There are 15 residues in the CDR3. V was trimmed by 5 bases and J by 4 bases, leaving 15 bases between them. Germline CDR1 MDHEN, CDR2 SYDVKM. The CDR3 sequence: CASSPIGELGNTIYF. CDR3 bases: TGTGCCAGCAGTCCAATTGGGGAGCTCGGAAACACCATATATTTT.

A few counts support this clonotype. This chain connects TRBV29-1 to TRBJ2-5; D is unresolved. Trimming pared 6 bases from V and 2 bases from J, leaving 10 bases between. CDR1 and CDR2 (germline): SQVTM, ANQGSEA. There are 12 residues in the CDR3. The CDR3 region is CSVYLQQETQYF. The CDR3 DNA follows: TGCAGCGTCTACCTCCAGCAAGAGACCCAGTACTTC.

This rearrangement joins TRBV5-8 to TRBJ1-1; 12 nucleotides match TRBD1. With V trimmed by 4 bases and J by 6 bases, 4 bases remained unmatched. CDR3 size: 14 residues. Germline CDR1 reads SGHTS; CDR2 reads YDEGEE. CDR3 in amino acids: CASSLGQGAAEAFF. CDR3 in DNA: TGTGCCAGCAGCCTGGGACAGGGGGCGGCTGAAGCTTTCTTT.

CDR3 nucleotides: TGCAGTGCCAAAGCGGGGGGACTTCTTGGCGAGCAGTACTTC. The encoded protein is CSAKAGGLLGEQYF. The V and J genes are TRBV20-1 and TRBJ2-7; TRBD2 agrees at 9 bases. The V gene end was trimmed by 6 bases and the J gene end by 6 bases; junction bases not matched to a gene: 12. From germline, CDR1 is DFQATT and CDR2 SNEGSKA (reference sequence). The CDR3 has 14 amino acids.

The genes are TRBV4-1 and TRBJ2-1; TRBD2 is a possible D gene (6 bases). The V end lost 4 bases, the J end lost 8 bases, and 12 bases lay between the germline ends. The CDR3 is 13 amino acids. The germline V gene has CDR1 MGHRA and CDR2 YSYEKL. The CDR3 protein is CASSPFGGYEQFF. Here the CDR3 DNA reads TGCGCCAGCAGCCCCTTTGGGGGGTATGAGCAGTTCTTC.

The chain uses TRBV4-3 and TRBJ1-1; D is unclear. CDR3 size: 15 residues. The V gene lost 5 bases and the J gene lost 5 bases, with 18 bases spanning the gap. The germline gives CDR1 LGHNA, CDR2 YSLEER. CDR3 coding DNA: TGCGCCAGCAGCAAAGTAGCAGGAGGGTCGACTGAAGCTTTCTTT. Its protein is CASSKVAGGSTEAFF.

V is TRBV10-3 and J is TRBJ1-5, with D hard to call. The CDR3 runs 14 residues. In germline, CDR1 is ENHRY, CDR2 SYGVKD. Trimming cost V 0 bases and J 2 bases, with 5 bases left between them. The CDR3 spells CAISESVGNQPQHF. The CDR3 DNA is TGTGCCATCAGTGAGTCGGTAGGCAATCAGCCCCAGCATTTT.

This clonotype was seen only once. The chain carries TRBV19 and TRBJ2-3; no definite D call. The CDR3 has 13 amino acids. Germline V gives CDR1 LNHDA, CDR2 SQIVND (reference sequence). Trimming took 3 bases from V and 6 from J, leaving 10 bases between them. CDR3 in amino acids: CASSMGWADTQYF. The CDR3 DNA reads as TGTGCCAGTAGTATGGGGTGGGCGGATACGCAGTATTTT.

The table lists this clonotype with a few counts. V gene TRBV27 combines with J gene TRBJ2-2; the match to TRBD1 covers 8 bases. The CDR3 sequence is 14 residues long. Trimming cost V 5 bases and J 6 bases; bases outside gene matches: 5. Germline CDR1 and CDR2: MNHEY and SMNVEV (reference sequence). CDR3 amino acids: CASSPRQGSGELFF. In DNA, the CDR3 is TGTGCCAGCAGTCCCCGACAGGGGTCCGGGGAGCTGTTTTTT.

This clonotype was counted between two and nine times. This chain joins TRBV20-1 and TRBJ1-1; a weak D match, TRBD1 (6 bases). The V and J ends lost 3 bases and 0 bases respectively, with 11 bases between them. Germline-derived CDR1 and CDR2 are DFQATT and SNEGSKA (reference sequence). This CDR3 comprises 14 residues. CDR3 sequence: CSASLQGLNTEAFF. CDR3 coding DNA: TGCAGTGCTAGCCTTCAGGGGTTGAACACTGAAGCTTTCTTT.

This chain joins TRBV7-2 and TRBJ2-7, with no clear D. V lost 5 bases, J lost 0 bases, and 17 bases lay in between. Germline CDR1 is SGHTA and CDR2 is FQGNSA. The CDR3 is 16 amino acids. CDR3 coding DNA: TGTGCCAGCAGCCTTAGAGGTGGGGTTAGCTCCTACGAGCAGTACTTC. Amino acids: CASSLRGGVSSYEQYF.

This clonotype occurred a few times. V usage is TRBV5-1 and J usage is TRBJ2-3, with D perhaps matching TRBD2 (6 bases). V was cut by 0 bases and J by 2 bases, with 28 bases left in between. The CDR3 spans 21 residues. CDR1 SGHRS and CDR2 YFSETQ come from the germline V gene. CDR3: CASSLAGPTTLLATFTDTQYF. For the CDR3, the DNA is TGCGCCAGCAGCTTGGCCGGACCAACGACCCTACTAGCCACCTTCACAGATACGCAGTATTTT.

The chain has TRBV5-6 and TRBJ2-2; possibly TRBD1 or TRBD2 for D (5 bases each). V was shortened by 0 bases and J by 6 bases, with 12 bases between the two germline ends. Germline V lookup: CDR1 SGHDT, CDR2 YYEEEE. This CDR3 region has 15 residues. The CDR3 here is CASSLAQGAAGELFF. In nucleotides, the CDR3 is TGTGCCAGCAGCTTGGCTCAGGGAGCGGCCGGGGAGCTGTTTTTT.

The chain links TRBV5-5 to TRBJ2-2; 7 bases map to TRBD1. CDR1 and CDR2 (germline): SGHKS, YYEKEE (reference sequence). The CDR3 has 14 residues. V lost 0 bases and J lost 6; bases outside the gene matches: 2. The CDR3 reads CASSLEGASGELFF. Here the CDR3 DNA reads TGTGCCAGCAGCTTGGAGGGGGCGTCCGGGGAGCTGTTTTTT.

The chain recombines TRBV12-3 or TRBV12-4 with TRBJ1-1; D may be TRBD1 (5 bases). This CDR3 contains 14 residues. V gave up 1 base and J gave up 8 bases, with 14 bases separating them. The DNA of the CDR3 is TGTGCCAGCAGTTTAGGAGGGGAGGGGCACGAAGCTTTCTTT. Translation gives CASSLGGEGHEAFF.

This clonotype was found a few times. CDR3 in DNA: TGCGCCAGCAGCCACGGAGGCTCTGGGGCCAACGTCCTGACTTTC. Its protein product is CASSHGGSGANVLTF. This rearrangement joins TRBV4-1 to TRBJ2-6, with D possibly matching TRBD2 (5 bases). V lost 3 bases, J lost 0 bases, and 6 bases lay in between. Germline CDR1 and CDR2: MGHRA and YSYEKL. This CDR3 is built from 15 residues.

This clonotype has ten or more counts. J is TRBJ2-7 and V is TRBV4-1; the D gene is possibly TRBD1 (5 bases). Germline V gene data show CDR1 as MGHRA and CDR2 as YSYEKL. The ends were cut back, 1 base at V and 2 bases at J, with 12 bases in the middle. This CDR3 contains 15 residues. The chain's CDR3 is CASSQAPQDTYEQYF. The CDR3 coding sequence is TGCGCCAGCAGCCAAGCCCCACAGGATACCTACGAGCAGTACTTC.

This clonotype occurred a few times. The chain links TRBV5-6 to TRBJ1-4; 8 positions match TRBD1. The J segment lost 0 bases and the V segment lost 3 bases, leaving 4 bases of the junction unmatched. The CDR3 has 16 amino acids. Per the germline V gene, CDR1 is SGHDT and CDR2 is YYEEEE. The CDR3 loop reads CASSSTGGATNEKLFF. CDR3 bases: TGTGCCAGCAGCTCAACAGGGGGGGCAACTAATGAAAAACTGTTTTTT.

The V gene is TRBV9, the J gene TRBJ2-7; maybe TRBD1 (5 bases). The CDR3 loop spans 12 amino acids. Germline V CDR1 and CDR2: SGDLS, YYNGEE. Trimming removed 3 bases from V and 7 bases from J, with 11 bases in between. CDR3 nucleotides: TGTGCCAGCAGCGAGGGGTTTGGTGAGCAGTACTTC. Translating it yields CASSEGFGEQYF.

The genes are TRBV9 and TRBJ2-1, with 10 nucleotides matching TRBD2. This CDR3 is 15 amino acids long. The trim removed 0 bases at V and 10 bases at J, leaving 7 bases unmatched. Looked up from germline, CDR1 is SGDLS and CDR2 is YYNGEE. The CDR3 loop reads CASSVGLAGGREQFF. CDR3 nucleotides: TGTGCCAGCAGCGTAGGTTTAGCGGGAGGACGAGAGCAGTTCTTC. The full variable domain, with the rest looked up from reference TRBV9 and TRBJ2-1, is DSGVTQTPKHLITATGQRVTLRCSPRSGDLSVYWYQQSLDQGLQFLIQYYNGEERAKGNILERFSAQQFPDLHSELNLSSLELGDSALYFCASSVGLAGGREQFFGPGTRLTVL.

This clonotype came up a few times. The chain carries TRBV5-1 and TRBJ1-2; D remains unclear. The CDR3 totals 13 residues. From germline, CDR1 is SGHRS and CDR2 YFSETQ. V lost 0 bases and J lost 9, with 12 bases in between. CDR3 protein: CASSLAGGSSYTF. Here the CDR3 DNA reads TGCGCCAGCAGCTTGGCCGGAGGGTCTAGCTACACCTTC.

Regarding this clonotype: This sequence may be a read error, since a much larger clone differs from it by one base. The rearrangement joins TRBV20-1 to TRBJ2-5; 9 nucleotides match TRBD1. Germline V gene sequence: CDR1 DFQATT, CDR2 SNEGSKA (reference sequence). This CDR3 has 12 residues. The CDR3 DNA follows: TGCAGGGTCACAGGGGGCCGGGAGACCCAGTACTTC. It encodes CRVTGGRETQYF.

V and J are TRBV11-3 and TRBJ2-3; the D gene is possibly TRBD1 (5 bases). Germline CDR1 reads SGHNT; CDR2 reads YENEEA. Deletions cut 2 bases from V and 3 bases from J, with 12 bases between. The CDR3 length is 15 residues. The CDR3 DNA is TGTGCCAGCAGCTTATCTCTGTACAGGACAGATACGCAGTATTTT. It yields the protein CASSLSLYRTDTQYF.

This clonotype showed up just a few times. V is TRBV5-1 and J is TRBJ2-1, with a possible D match to TRBD2 (5 bases). V was cut by 5 bases and J by 2 bases, with 17 bases left in between. The germline V gene encodes CDR1 SGHRS and CDR2 YFSETQ. CDR3 length: 16 residues. CDR3 coding DNA: TGCGCCAGCAGTGAGACCGCCGGGAACACCTACAATGAGCAGTTCTTC. Encoded protein: CASSETAGNTYNEQFF.

The table lists this clonotype with many counts. The chain carries TRBV19 and TRBJ2-2; possibly TRBD1 for D (6 bases). This CDR3 is 14 amino acids long. Germline V gives CDR1 LNHDA, CDR2 SQIVND (reference sequence). V lost 8 bases and J lost 4, with 14 bases in between. CDR3 in amino acids: CASYGQSGTGELFF. As DNA, the CDR3 is TGTGCCAGTTACGGACAGAGCGGCACCGGGGAGCTGTTTTTT.

V gene TRBV12-3 or TRBV12-4 combines with J gene TRBJ2-3; 10 bases agree with TRBD2. Trimming at V came to 6 bases and at J to 3 bases, leaving 6 bases not matched to a gene. There are 15 residues in the CDR3. The CDR3 loop is CASSVLAGVTDTQYF. In DNA, the CDR3 is TGTGCCAGCAGCGTTCTAGCGGGGGTGACAGATACGCAGTATTTT.

This clonotype was found a few times. This sequence joins TRBV30 and TRBJ2-1, with a tentative D call TRBD2 (6 bases). This CDR3 has 14 residues. Germline CDR1 is GTSNPN and CDR2 is SVGIG (reference sequence). Trimming pared 2 bases from V and 0 bases from J, leaving 8 bases between. The CDR3 protein is CAWSMDYSYNEQFF. CDR3 DNA sequence: TGTGCCTGGAGTATGGACTACTCCTACAATGAGCAGTTCTTC.

The chain recombines TRBV3-1 with TRBJ2-7, with D unresolved. Trimming took 1 base from V and 2 from J, leaving 9 bases between them. Germline V lookup: CDR1 LGHDT, CDR2 YNNKEL (reference sequence). This CDR3 contains 14 residues. CDR3 DNA: TGTGCCAGCAGCCAAGGGATTACCACCTACGAGCAGTACTTC. It translates to CASSQGITTYEQYF.

This clonotype has more than one count but fewer than ten. The V and J genes are TRBV7-3 and TRBJ2-1; the match to TRBD1 covers 9 bases. Germline V gene data show CDR1 as SGHTA and CDR2 as FQGTGA. The CDR3 totals 14 residues. Losses at the gene ends were 2 bases for V and 7 bases for J; bases not matched to a gene: 3. The CDR3, as DNA: TGTGCCAGCAGCTTACTCGACAGGGGGAATGAGCAGTTCTTC. It is translated as CASSLLDRGNEQFF.